These 8 T cell receptor beta chains were all obtained from the same sample, sequenced in a study of blood T cells in healthy people across ages. For the second PCR, which ran for 7 to 11 cycles, a sample-barcoded 5' primer and a J-beta primer mix were used. TCRdb itself ran the 5' RACE reads through MiXCR, one entry per CDR3 protein. Among more than 800,000 distinct CDR3 sequences listed, 45% were seen once. The sequencing sample was made of blood. These receptors came from a woman aged 55-70 years in good health.

The chain carries TRBV6-5 and TRBJ1-1; D is ambiguous. The CDR3 extends over 13 amino acids. CDR1 is MNHEY and CDR2 is SVGAGI in the germline V gene. V shed 2 bases and J shed 3 bases, with 7 bases lying between them. DNA for the CDR3: TGTGCCAGCAGTTACGGTAAAGACACTGAAGCTTTCTTT. Its translation: CASSYGKDTEAFF.

The chain employs TRBV20-1 and TRBJ1-6; weak D call: TRBD1 (6 bases). The germline V gene has CDR1 DFQATT and CDR2 SNEGSKA (reference sequence). The CDR3 consists of 14 residues. Between the trimmed V and J ends, which lost 8 bases and 9 bases, there was a span of 20 bases. As DNA, the CDR3 is TGCAGTCCTCGGCGGGGGGGGCTAGGTTCACCCCTCCACTTT. Translated: CSPRRGGLGSPLHF.

The chain carries TRBV28 and TRBJ2-6; 9 nucleotides match TRBD1. The V segment lost 2 bases and the J segment 2 bases; nucleotides outside the gene matches: 7. The CDR3 sequence is 18 residues long. The V gene's germline CDR1 is MDHEN and CDR2 SYDVKM. The CDR3 is CASSLPTGGATGANVLTF. The CDR3 coding sequence is TGTGCCAGCAGTTTACCCACAGGGGGCGCGACTGGGGCCAACGTCCTGACTTTC.

The genes are TRBV10-3 and TRBJ2-5; D is undetermined. V gave up 8 bases and J gave up 11 bases, with 21 bases separating them. Germline V gene lookup returns CDR1 ENHRY and CDR2 SYGVKD. The CDR3 sequence is 13 residues long. The CDR3 region is CAIADLAYNEQYF. CDR3 coding DNA: TGTGCCATCGCCGACTTGGCCTACAATGAGCAGTACTTC.

The chain joins TRBV15 to TRBJ2-4; D might be TRBD1 (5 bases). Trimming removed 0 bases at V and 4 bases at J, with 10 bases between. CDR1 LNHNV and CDR2 YYDKDF come from the germline V gene (reference sequence). This CDR3 comprises 15 residues. As DNA, the CDR3 is TGTGCCACCAGCAGAGATAGGGGCCAGAAAAACATTCAGTACTTC. Its translation is CATSRDRGQKNIQYF.

About this clonotype: A much larger clone differs from this one at a single base, so this may be a read error. The chain is built from TRBV20-1 and TRBJ1-2; D unresolved. Per the germline V gene, CDR1 is DFQATT and CDR2 is SNEGSKA (reference sequence). CDR3 length equals 13 residues. The ends were cut back, 6 bases at V and 8 bases at J, with 19 bases in the middle. The CDR3 DNA reads as TGCAGTGCAGATCGTGAAGGCGGGGAGGGCTACACCTTC. It yields the protein CSADREGGEGYTF.

The CDR3 is CASRMTSTDTQYF. The CDR3 DNA follows: TGTGCCAGCAGAATGACTAGCACAGATACGCAGTATTTT. The gene calls are TRBV6-1 and TRBJ2-3; D remains unclear. Germline lookup yields CDR1 MNHNS and CDR2 SASEGT. The CDR3 sequence is 13 residues long. Trimming left V 6 bases short and J 0 bases short, with 7 bases between.

This clonotype was detected only a few times. The J gene is TRBJ1-1, the V gene TRBV5-1; TRBD1 aligns across 7 bases. Germline trimming cut 1 base from V and 0 bases from J; bases unmatched to any gene: 18. Germline-derived CDR1 and CDR2 are SGHRS and YFSETQ. The CDR3 has 20 amino acids. The CDR3 region has the DNA TGCGCCAGCAGCTTGACCCAAATGGTCGGCAGGGGGGTAATGAACACTGAAGCTTTCTTT. Amino acids: CASSLTQMVGRGVMNTEAFF.